A selection of T cell receptor beta chains follows, all from one sample in a study of T cell changes during pregnancy in multiple sclerosis. Clones were read by immunoSEQ multiplex PCR, and TCRdb kept only the in-frame ones, dropping some. The sample has about 57,000 clones, 93% seen once; the top ten hold more than 1.5%. The sequencing here drew on peripheral blood, taken after pregnancy. The receptors come from a female donor with multiple sclerosis, enrolled in a pregnancy study. The CDR3 runs from the conserved cysteine through the conserved F or W. D genes are given only for firm matches. For some rows the clone size is stated as once, few or many, or as a class when expanded; others skip it.

J gene,D gene,clone size,V gene,CDR3 DNA,CDR3 protein
TRBJ2-1,.,.,TRBV21-1,TGTGCCAGCAGCAAAAGTGGCCACAATGAGCAGTTCTTC,CASSKSGHNEQFF
TRBJ2-3,.,.,TRBV15,TGTGCCACCAGCAGGGAGAGCACAGATACGCAGTATTTT,CATSRESTDTQYF
TRBJ2-2,TRBD2,.,TRBV7-9,TGTGCCAGCAGCTCTCCTAGCGGGAAGAACACCGGGGAGCTGTTTTTT,CASSSPSGKNTGELFF
TRBJ2-2,.,once,TRBV6-4,TGTGCCAGCATGGTACACAAGAACACCGGGGAGCTGTTTTTT,CASMVHKNTGELFF
TRBJ2-6,TRBD1,.,TRBV4-1,TGCGCCAGCAGCCGAGAACCGGGACAGGGGGCGCTTGGGGCCAACGTCCTGACTTTC,CASSREPGQGALGANVLTF
TRBJ1-2,.,.,TRBV18,TGTGCCAGCTCACCCACAGGAGAACAGGGCTACACCTTC,CASSPTGEQGYTF
TRBJ2-3,TRBD2,.,TRBV7-6,TGTGCCAGCAGCTCCAAGGGGACTAGCGGGGGTGGGCACACAGATACGCAGTATTTT,CASSSKGTSGGGHTDTQYF
TRBJ1-4,TRBD1,.,TRBV5-5,TGTGCCAGCAGCCCGGTCGTGACAGGGGATGAAAAACTGTTTTTT,CASSPVVTGDEKLFF
TRBJ2-1,TRBD2,once,TRBV6-5,TGTGCCAGCAGTTCCTCTAGCGGGAGTAATAATGAGCAGTTCTTC,CASSSSSGSNNEQFF
TRBJ1-2,.,.,TRBV30,TGTGCCTGGAGTGTACGTCAGGGGCATCTCAACTATGGCTACACCTTC,CAWSVRQGHLNYGYTF
TRBJ1-2,TRBD1,.,TRBV14,TGTGCCAGCAGCCAAGAGGCAGGGGGCAGCTATGGCTACACCTTC,CASSQEAGGSYGYTF
TRBJ1-5,.,.,TRBV28,TGTGCCAGTAGTTTTGGTACTAAGGGGAGCAATCAGCCCCAGCATTTT,CASSFGTKGSNQPQHF
TRBJ2-7,.,once,TRBV29-1,TGCAGCGTTGAGTGGACAGATTCCTACGAGCAGTACTTC,CSVEWTDSYEQYF
TRBJ2-1,.,.,TRBV6-1,TGTGCCAGCAGTGAAGAAGGCGGGTTACAGGGCGGCAATGAGCAGTTCTTC,CASSEEGGLQGGNEQFF
TRBJ2-3,TRBD2,.,TRBV10-1,TGCGCCAGCCGCCGACTAGCGGGAGCAACAGATACGCAGTATTTT,CASRRLAGATDTQYF
TRBJ2-1,TRBD2,.,TRBV29-1,TGCAGCGTTGACGGGAGGCCCTCCTACAATGAGCAGTTCTTC,CSVDGRPSYNEQFF
TRBJ1-1,.,.,TRBV28,TGTGCCAGCAGTACCCGATTTCGTATAGGGGAAGGCACTGAAGCTTTCTTT,CASSTRFRIGEGTEAFF
TRBJ1-1,.,once,TRBV4-3,TGCGCCAGCAGCCAAGACTCAACAGTTGTTATGAACACTGAAGCTTTCTTT,CASSQDSTVVMNTEAFF
TRBJ1-1,TRBD1,.,TRBV18,TGTGCCAGCTCACAAGGACAGGGCAGAGGGACTGAAGCTTTCTTT,CASSQGQGRGTEAFF
TRBJ1-2,.,.,TRBV11-3,TGTGCCAGCAGTCACCCCAGAGGCTACACCTTC,CASSHPRGYTF
TRBJ2-5,TRBD2,.,TRBV6-1,TGTGCCAGCAGTGGCGCACTAGCGGGACAAGAGACCCAGTACTTC,CASSGALAGQETQYF
TRBJ1-3,TRBD1,.,TRBV5-5,TGTGCCAGCAGCGGGACAGTGCCGGACACCATATATTTT,CASSGTVPDTIYF
TRBJ2-5,.,.,TRBV5-4,TGTGCCAGCAGCTGGGGAGGTTTCCAAGAGACCCAGTACTTC,CASSWGGFQETQYF
TRBJ2-1,TRBD2,.,TRBV14,TGTGCCAGCAGCCAAGAGCGTGTGACTAGCGGGTTGGATGAGCAGTTCTTC,CASSQERVTSGLDEQFF
TRBJ2-3,.,.,TRBV15,TGTGCCACCAGCAAAACTCCGGGACAAAGCACAGATACGCAGTATTTT,CATSKTPGQSTDTQYF